These 24 T cell receptor beta chains originate from one sample sequenced in a study of control samples from healthy donors and cancer patients. Clones were sequenced by immunoSEQ multiplex PCR, and TCRdb holds only the in-frame ones, with some missing. The repertoire consists of just under 75,000 clones, with roughly 84% occurring once and the leading ten covering about 4%. The specimen was blood. These receptor sequences come from a woman in her fifties or sixties in good health.

The genes are TRBV15 and TRBJ1-5, with D perhaps TRBD1 (5 bases). Germline V gene data show CDR1 as LNHNV and CDR2 as YYDKDF (reference sequence). This CDR3 spans 16 amino acids. V lost 0 bases to trimming and J lost 0 bases, with 9 bases between them. DNA of the CDR3: TGTGCCACCAGCAGAGATTACGGGGCTAGCAATCAGCCCCAGCATTTT. Its translation is CATSRDYGASNQPQHF.

The J gene is TRBJ2-7, the V gene TRBV3-1 (or the pseudogene TRBV3-2); D may correspond to TRBD1 or TRBD2 (5 bases each). Trimming shortened V by 1 base and J by 4 bases, and 8 bases separated the two germline ends. This CDR3 is 13 amino acids long. Per the germline V gene, CDR1 is LGHDT and CDR2 is YNNKEL (reference sequence). Here the CDR3 reads CASSQGDGYEQYF. The CDR3 DNA follows: TGTGCCAGCAGCCAAGGGGACGGTTACGAGCAGTACTTC.

The genes are TRBV15 and TRBJ1-5, with D maybe TRBD1 (5 bases). Looked up from germline, CDR1 is LNHNV and CDR2 is YYDKDF (reference sequence). V lost 3 bases and J lost 0, with 9 bases in between. The CDR3 is 15 residues long. The chain's CDR3 is CATSSRVGSNQPQHF. The CDR3 region has the DNA TGTGCCACCAGCAGCAGGGTTGGTAGCAATCAGCCCCAGCATTTT. Full variable domain (outside the CDR3, taken from reference TRBV15 and TRBJ1-5): DAMVIQNPRYQVTQFGKPVTLSCSQTLNHNVMYWYQQKSSQAPKLLFHYYDKDFNNEADTPDNFQSRRPNTSFCFLDIRSPGLGDTAMYLCATSSRVGSNQPQHFGDGTRLSIL.

The chain is built from TRBV6-5 and TRBJ1-5, with D perhaps TRBD1 (5 bases). Trimming removed 0 bases at V and 0 bases at J, with 9 bases between. The CDR3 sequence is 16 residues long. Looked up from germline, CDR1 is MNHEY and CDR2 is SVGAGI. The CDR3 DNA is TGTGCCAGCAGTTACTCTAAAGGGGATAGCAATCAGCCCCAGCATTTT. This gives the protein CASSYSKGDSNQPQHF.

CDR3 in DNA: TGTGCCAGCAGTTTATCGGGTCTAAAAACAGATACGCAGTATTTT. Encoded protein: CASSLSGLKTDTQYF. This rearrangement joins TRBV27 to TRBJ2-3, with D unclear. V was cut by 0 bases and J by 3 bases, with 10 bases left in between. The CDR3 extends over 15 amino acids. Germline CDR1 MNHEY, CDR2 SMNVEV (reference sequence).

This chain uses TRBV5-6 with TRBJ1-1; TRBD1 might be the D (5 bases). V was trimmed by 0 bases and J by 3 bases, leaving 21 bases between them. The CDR3 runs to 18 residues. From germline, CDR1 is SGHDT and CDR2 YYEEEE. CDR3: CASSLGAPTYSTDTEAFF. CDR3 in DNA: TGTGCCAGCAGCTTGGGGGCCCCCACCTACTCGACAGACACTGAAGCTTTCTTT.

The gene calls are TRBV6-7 and TRBJ2-5; weak D call: TRBD2 (6 bases). TRBV6-7 is reported as an ORF; its role is uncertain. The CDR3 consists of 15 residues. The V end lost 7 bases, the J end lost 5 bases, and 20 bases lay between the germline ends. Here the CDR3 reads CASKRATSIVETQYF. The CDR3 nucleotides are TGTGCCAGCAAGAGGGCTACTAGCATCGTCGAGACCCAGTACTTC.

The V and J genes are TRBV3-1 (or the pseudogene TRBV3-2) and TRBJ1-5; D perhaps matches TRBD1 (6 bases). Germline CDR1 and CDR2: LGHDT and YNNKEL (reference sequence). This CDR3 has 15 residues. V was pared by 1 base and J by 2 bases, with 9 bases between. In DNA, the CDR3 is TGTGCCAGCAGCCAAGGGGCAGGGGGCAATCAGCCCCAGCATTTT. Protein: CASSQGAGGNQPQHF.

A remark on this clone: Other DNA sequences in this sample translate to the same CDR3. The rearrangement joins TRBV12-3 or TRBV12-4 to TRBJ1-1; perhaps TRBD1 as D (5 bases). V was pared by 3 bases and J by 4 bases, with 9 bases between. The CDR3 is 13 amino acids. The CDR3 region is CASSLGGGTEAFF. The CDR3 nucleotides read TGTGCCAGCAGTTTGGGGGGGGGCACTGAAGCTTTCTTT.

The chain has TRBV4-1 and TRBJ2-7, with TRBD2 matching over 8 bases. Germline trimming cut 8 bases from V and 3 bases from J; bases unmatched to any gene: 12. The germline V gene has CDR1 MGHRA and CDR2 YSYEKL. This CDR3 is 15 amino acids long. For the CDR3, the DNA is TGCGCCAGCGCGCCTCAGCGGGAGAGGGGCTACGAGCAGTACTTC. Its translation is CASAPQRERGYEQYF.

The chain uses TRBV29-1 and TRBJ2-4, with D tentatively TRBD2 (6 bases). Germline V gene sequence: CDR1 SQVTM, CDR2 ANQGSEA. The germline V and J ends were trimmed by 6 bases and 4 bases, with 13 bases remaining between them. This CDR3 has 13 amino acids. The CDR3 bases are TGCAGCGTCGGACCGGGGGTGAAAAACATTCAGTACTTC. Protein sequence: CSVGPGVKNIQYF.

The chain employs TRBV5-1 and TRBJ2-7; possible D gene TRBD2, 7 bases. The V gene lost 4 bases and the J gene lost 4 bases, with 24 bases spanning the gap. Germline assignment: CDR1 SGHRS and CDR2 YFSETQ. CDR3 length: 17 amino acids. The CDR3 DNA sequence: TGCGCCAGCAGCCCGGATCTTCGGGGGGCGCTTCTGTACGAGCAGTACTTC. It encodes CASSPDLRGALLYEQYF.

The chain combines TRBV2 with TRBJ1-1, with D hard to call. Trimming left V 4 bases short and J 2 bases short, with 11 bases between. Germline CDR1 is SNHLY and CDR2 is FYNNEI. This CDR3 spans 14 amino acids. CDR3 bases: TGTGCCAGCAGTGTTGAGACCTTAAACACTGAAGCTTTCTTT. It encodes CASSVETLNTEAFF.

The chain uses TRBV6-5 and TRBJ1-5; tentative D call: TRBD1 (5 bases). The V end was cut by 6 bases, the J end by 2 bases, with 14 bases between. There are 15 residues in the CDR3. CDR1 is MNHEY and CDR2 is SVGAGI in the germline V gene. CDR3 DNA sequence: TGTGCCAGCAGCCGGGACCAAGGGGGCAATCAGCCCCAGCATTTT. Its translation: CASSRDQGGNQPQHF.

This clone was observed once. Distinct nucleotide sequences in the sample also encode this CDR3. This rearrangement joins TRBV18 to TRBJ2-5; D is unclear. Germline loops: CDR1 KGHSH, CDR2 LQKENI. The CDR3 has 13 amino acids. With 3 bases removed from V and 1 base from J, the gap between germline ends came to 6 bases. The DNA for the CDR3 is TGTGCCAGCTCACCCACTCGCCAAGAGACCCAGTACTTC. Its translation: CASSPTRQETQYF. Filled out from reference TRBV18 and TRBJ2-5, the complete variable domain reads NAGVMQNPRHLVRRRGQEARLRCSPMKGHSHVYWYRQLPEEGLKFMVYLQKENIIDESGMPKERFSAEFPKEGPSILRIQQVVRGDSAAYFCASSPTRQETQYFGPGTRLLVL.

This clone has just a few counts. The genes are TRBV6-4 and TRBJ2-7, with a possible D match to TRBD2 (5 bases). The germline gives CDR1 MRHNA, CDR2 SNTAGT. The V and J ends lost 2 bases and 2 bases respectively, with 19 bases between them. This CDR3 has 17 residues. The CDR3 sequence is CASSDRTAASTTYEQYF. CDR3 coding DNA: TGTGCCAGCAGTGACAGGACGGCCGCTAGCACCACCTACGAGCAGTACTTC.

This rearrangement joins TRBV19 to TRBJ2-2; D ambiguous. The V gene lost 6 bases and the J gene lost 5 bases, with 13 bases spanning the gap. The CDR3 consists of 14 residues. CDR1 LNHDA and CDR2 SQIVND come from the germline V gene (reference sequence). The CDR3 coding sequence is TGTGCCAGTAGGATCAGTTTGGGGACCGGGGAGCTGTTTTTT. Encoded protein: CASRISLGTGELFF.

This chain links TRBV29-1 with TRBJ2-3, with 11 bases lining up with TRBD1. The CDR3 extends over 13 amino acids. Germline V lookup: CDR1 SQVTM, CDR2 ANQGSEA. V shed 7 bases, J shed 4 bases, and the junction held 4 bases outside the gene matches. DNA of the CDR3: TGCAGCGGGGGACAGGGGGTCTCAGATACGCAGTATTTT. Translating gives CSGGQGVSDTQYF.

The rearrangement uses TRBV5-1 and TRBJ1-4; 9 bases line up with TRBD1. The germline CDR1 and CDR2 sequences are SGHRS and YFSETQ. The length of the CDR3 is 15 residues. Trimming cost V 5 bases and J 7 bases; bases outside gene matches: 9. The CDR3 is CASSREQGAGEKLFF. DNA for the CDR3: TGCGCCAGCAGTCGAGAACAGGGGGCGGGTGAAAAACTGTTTTTT.

This clone occurred once. The V and J genes are TRBV24-1 and TRBJ2-2, with TRBD1 identical over 8 bases. Germline-derived CDR1 and CDR2 are KGHDR and SFDVKD. J lost 9 bases, V lost 9 bases, and 11 bases had no gene match. There are 14 residues in the CDR3. CDR3 in DNA: TGTGCCACCTCCGGGACAGGACTACACCGGGAGCTGTTTTTT. It translates to CATSGTGLHRELFF.

The chain employs TRBV19 and TRBJ1-2; tentatively, D is TRBD1 (6 bases). In germline, CDR1 is LNHDA, CDR2 SQIVND (reference sequence). There are 16 residues in the CDR3. Trimming shortened V by 3 bases and J by 5 bases, and 19 bases separated the two germline ends. The CDR3 DNA sequence: TGTGCCAGTAGTATTCCCTCGACAGGCGGTGGGTATGGCTACACCTTC. This gives the protein CASSIPSTGGGYGYTF.

The chain couples TRBV28 to TRBJ1-4; D not resolved. Per germline, CDR1 MDHEN and CDR2 SYDVKM. The CDR3 runs to 14 residues. V lost 3 bases and J lost 0, with 5 bases in between. CDR3: CASSFDSTNEKLFF. CDR3 nucleotides: TGTGCCAGCAGTTTCGACTCAACTAATGAAAAACTGTTTTTT.

This chain joins TRBV6-6 and TRBJ2-7; D may match TRBD1 or TRBD2 (5 bases each). There are 15 residues in the CDR3. Trimming took 6 bases from V and 4 from J, leaving 19 bases between them. In germline, CDR1 is MNHNY, CDR2 SVGAGI (reference sequence). CDR3 region: CASRNLLVGVYEQYF. The CDR3 coding sequence is TGTGCCAGCAGAAACCTACTGGTGGGGGTATACGAGCAGTACTTC.

V usage is TRBV11-1 and J usage is TRBJ2-1; D may correspond to TRBD1 or TRBD2 (5 bases each). CDR3 size: 16 residues. Trimming shortened V by 5 bases and J by 0 bases, and 14 bases separated the two germline ends. The germline CDR1 and CDR2 sequences are SGHAT and FQDESV (reference sequence). In nucleotides, the CDR3 is TGTGCCAGCAGCGGGGGTGGAGCGGTCTCCTACAATGAGCAGTTCTTC. Amino acids: CASSGGGAVSYNEQFF.